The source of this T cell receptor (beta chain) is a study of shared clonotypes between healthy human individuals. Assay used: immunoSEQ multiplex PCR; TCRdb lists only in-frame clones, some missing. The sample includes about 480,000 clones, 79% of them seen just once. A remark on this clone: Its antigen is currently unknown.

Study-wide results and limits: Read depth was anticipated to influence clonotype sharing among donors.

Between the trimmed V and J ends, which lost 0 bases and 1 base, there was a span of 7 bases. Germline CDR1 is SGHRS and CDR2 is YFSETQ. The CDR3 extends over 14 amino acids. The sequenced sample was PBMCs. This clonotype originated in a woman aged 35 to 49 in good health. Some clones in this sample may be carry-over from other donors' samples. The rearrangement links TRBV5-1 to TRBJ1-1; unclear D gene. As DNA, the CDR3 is TGCGCCAGCAGCTTGGCTGGGCCGAACACTGAAGCTTTCTTT. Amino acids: CASSLAGPNTEAFF.